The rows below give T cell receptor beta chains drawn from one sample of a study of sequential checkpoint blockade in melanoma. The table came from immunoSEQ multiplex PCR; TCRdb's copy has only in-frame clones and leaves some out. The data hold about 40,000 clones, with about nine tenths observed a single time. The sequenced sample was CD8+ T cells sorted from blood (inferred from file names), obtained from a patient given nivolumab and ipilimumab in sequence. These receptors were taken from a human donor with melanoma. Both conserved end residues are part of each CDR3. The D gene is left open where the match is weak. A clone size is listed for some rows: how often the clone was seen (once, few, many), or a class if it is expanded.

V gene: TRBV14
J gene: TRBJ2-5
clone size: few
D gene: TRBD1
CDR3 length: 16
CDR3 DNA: TGTGCCAGCAGCCGGAACAGGGGGCTGTACCAAGAGACCCAGTACTTC
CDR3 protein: CASSRNRGLYQETQYF

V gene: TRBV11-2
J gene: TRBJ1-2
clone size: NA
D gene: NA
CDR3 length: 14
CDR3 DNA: TGTGCCAGCAGCACCCTCTCGGGTCTGTATGGCTACACCTTC
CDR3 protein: CASSTLSGLYGYTF

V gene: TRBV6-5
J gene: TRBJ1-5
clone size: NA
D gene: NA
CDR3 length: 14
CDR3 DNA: TGTGCCAGCAATGCGGGGCCTGACAATCAGCCCCAGCATTTT
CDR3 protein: CASNAGPDNQPQHF

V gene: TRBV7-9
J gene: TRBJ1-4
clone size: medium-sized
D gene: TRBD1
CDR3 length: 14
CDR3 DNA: TGTGCCAGCAGCTCAACAGGGGTCGGTGAAAAACTGTTTTTT
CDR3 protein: CASSSTGVGEKLFF

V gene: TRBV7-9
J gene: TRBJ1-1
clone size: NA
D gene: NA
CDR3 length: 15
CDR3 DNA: TGTGCCAGCAGCTTAATAACAGGGATGAACACTGAAGCTTTCTTT
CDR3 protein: CASSLITGMNTEAFF

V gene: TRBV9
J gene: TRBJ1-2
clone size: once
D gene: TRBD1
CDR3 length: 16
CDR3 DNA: TGTGCCAGCAGCGTCCTTAGCGGCAGGGGGTCCTATGGCTACACCTTC
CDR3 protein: CASSVLSGRGSYGYTF

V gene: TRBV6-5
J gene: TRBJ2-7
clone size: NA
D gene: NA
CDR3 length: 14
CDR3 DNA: TGTGCCAGCAGTTACTCGAGTCTCTTGGAGGAGCAGTACTTC
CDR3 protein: CASSYSSLLEEQYF

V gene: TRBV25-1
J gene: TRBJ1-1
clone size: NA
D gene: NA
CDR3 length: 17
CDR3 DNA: TGTGCCAGCAGTGAATGGGGTGGCAGGGAATGGGGCGAAGAGGCTTTCTTT
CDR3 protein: CASSEWGGREWGEEAFF

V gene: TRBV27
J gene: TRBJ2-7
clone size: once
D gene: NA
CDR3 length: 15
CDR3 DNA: TGTGCCAGCAGCATCGCCGGGACAAAGGGCTACGAGCAGTACTTC
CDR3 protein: CASSIAGTKGYEQYF

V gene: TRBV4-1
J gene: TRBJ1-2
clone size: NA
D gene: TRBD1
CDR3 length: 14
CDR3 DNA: TGCGCCAGCAGCCTAGGGACAGGGGGGTATGGCTACACCTTC
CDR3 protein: CASSLGTGGYGYTF

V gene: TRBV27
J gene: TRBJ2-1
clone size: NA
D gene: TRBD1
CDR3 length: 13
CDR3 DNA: TGTGCCAGCAGTTTACTACAGGGGAATGAGCAGTTCTTC
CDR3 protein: CASSLLQGNEQFF

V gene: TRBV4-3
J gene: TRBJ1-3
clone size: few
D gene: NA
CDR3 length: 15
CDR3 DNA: TGCGCCAGCAGCCAAGAACGCGGCTCTGGAAACACCATATATTTT
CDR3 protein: CASSQERGSGNTIYF

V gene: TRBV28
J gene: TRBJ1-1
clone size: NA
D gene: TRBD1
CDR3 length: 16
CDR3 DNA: TGTGCCAGCAGCCTCCCTATCGGGACAGGGAACACTGAAGCTTTCTTT
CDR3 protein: CASSLPIGTGNTEAFF

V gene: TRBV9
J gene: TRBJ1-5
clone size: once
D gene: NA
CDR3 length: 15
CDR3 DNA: TGTGCCAGCAGCGTAGAGGGTCAGGGAAGTCAGCCCCAGCATTTT
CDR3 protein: CASSVEGQGSQPQHF

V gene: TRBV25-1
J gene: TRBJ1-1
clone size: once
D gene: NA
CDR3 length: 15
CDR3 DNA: TGTGCCAGCAGTGCTTTATTTGAGGTGAACACTGAAGCTTTCTTT
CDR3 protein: CASSALFEVNTEAFF

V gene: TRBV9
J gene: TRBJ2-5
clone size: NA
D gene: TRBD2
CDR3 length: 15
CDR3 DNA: TGTGCCAGCAGTCCAGCGGGGGGACTTCAAGAGACCCAGTACTTC
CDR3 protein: CASSPAGGLQETQYF

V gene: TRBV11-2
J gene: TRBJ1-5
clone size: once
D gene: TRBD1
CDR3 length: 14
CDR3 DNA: TGTGCCAGCAGCTTAGAGGACAGGGACCAGCCCCAGCATTTT
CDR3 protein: CASSLEDRDQPQHF

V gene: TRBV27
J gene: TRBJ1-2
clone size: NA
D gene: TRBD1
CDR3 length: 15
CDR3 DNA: TGTGCCAGCAGTTTGAGTGTTGGGACAGGGTATGGCTACACCTTC
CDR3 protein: CASSLSVGTGYGYTF

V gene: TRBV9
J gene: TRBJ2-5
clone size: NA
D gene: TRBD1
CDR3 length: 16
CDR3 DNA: TGTGCCAGCAGCGTAGGTTCGACAGGGGGATTAGAGACCCAGTACTTC
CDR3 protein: CASSVGSTGGLETQYF

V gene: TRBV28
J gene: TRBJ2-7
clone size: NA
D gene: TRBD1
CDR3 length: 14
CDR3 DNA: TGTGCCAGCAGTCCGTACACAGGGGACTACGAGCAGTACTTC
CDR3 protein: CASSPYTGDYEQYF

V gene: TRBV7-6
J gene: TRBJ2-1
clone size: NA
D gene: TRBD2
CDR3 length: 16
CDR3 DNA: TGTGCCAGCAGCCCCAAACTAGCGGGAGGATACAATGAGCAGTTCTTC
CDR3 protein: CASSPKLAGGYNEQFF

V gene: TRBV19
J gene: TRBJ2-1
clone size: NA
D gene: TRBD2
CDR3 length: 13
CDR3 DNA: TGTGCCGCTAGCGGGAGCTCCTACAATGAGCAGTTCTTC
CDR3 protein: CAASGSSYNEQFF

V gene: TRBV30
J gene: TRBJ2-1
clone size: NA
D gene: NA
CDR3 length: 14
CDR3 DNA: TGTGCCTGGAGTGTACCCTCGGGGTACAATGAGCAGTTCTTC
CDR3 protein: CAWSVPSGYNEQFF

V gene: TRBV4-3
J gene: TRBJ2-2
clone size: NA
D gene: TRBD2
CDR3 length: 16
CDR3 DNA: TGCGCCAGCAGCCCACGCCAGCGGGAAGGCACCGGGGAGCTGTTTTTT
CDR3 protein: CASSPRQREGTGELFF

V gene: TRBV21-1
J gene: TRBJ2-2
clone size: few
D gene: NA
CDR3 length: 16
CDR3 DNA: TGTGCCAGCTTAGAAACGGGAGCATCGAACACCGGGGAGCTGTTTTTT
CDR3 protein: CASLETGASNTGELFF

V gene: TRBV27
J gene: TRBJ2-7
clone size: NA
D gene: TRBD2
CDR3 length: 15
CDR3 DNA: TGTGCCAGCAGTTCGGGACTAGCGTTCCTCTACGAGCAGTACTTC
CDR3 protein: CASSSGLAFLYEQYF

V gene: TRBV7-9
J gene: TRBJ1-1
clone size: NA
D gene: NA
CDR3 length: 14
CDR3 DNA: TGTGCCAGCAGCGAATATTCAGTGAACACTGAAGCTTTCTTT
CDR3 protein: CASSEYSVNTEAFF

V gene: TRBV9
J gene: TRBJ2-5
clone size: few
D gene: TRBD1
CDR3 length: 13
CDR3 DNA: TGTGCCAGCAGCTCGAGGGGGCCAGAGACCCAGTACTTC
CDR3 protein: CASSSRGPETQYF

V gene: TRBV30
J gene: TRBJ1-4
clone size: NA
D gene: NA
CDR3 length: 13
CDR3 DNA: TGTGCCTGGAACCCGGCAACTAATGAAAAACTGTTTTTT
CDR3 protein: CAWNPATNEKLFF

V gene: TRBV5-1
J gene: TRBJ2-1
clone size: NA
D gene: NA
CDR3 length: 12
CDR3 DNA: TGCGCCAGCAGCACGACAGACAATGAGCAGTTCTTC
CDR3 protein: CASSTTDNEQFF

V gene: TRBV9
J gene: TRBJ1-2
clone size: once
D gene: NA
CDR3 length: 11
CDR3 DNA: TGTGCCAGCAGCGGCAGGGGTGGCTACACCTTC
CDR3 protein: CASSGRGGYTF

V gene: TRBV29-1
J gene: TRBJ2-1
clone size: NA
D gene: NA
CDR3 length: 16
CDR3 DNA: TGCAGCGTTGAAGACCCGGACGGGAGAGCCTACAATGAGCAGTTCTTC
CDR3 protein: CSVEDPDGRAYNEQFF

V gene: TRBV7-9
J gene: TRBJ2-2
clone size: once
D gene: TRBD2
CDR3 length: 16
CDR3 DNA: TGTGCCAGCAGCCGGACTAGCGGGATGGGCACCGGGGAGCTGTTTTTT
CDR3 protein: CASSRTSGMGTGELFF

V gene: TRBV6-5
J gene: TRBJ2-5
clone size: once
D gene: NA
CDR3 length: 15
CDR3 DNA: TGTGCCAGCAGTTACTCTCCCAGGGGCCAAGAGACCCAGTACTTC
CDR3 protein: CASSYSPRGQETQYF

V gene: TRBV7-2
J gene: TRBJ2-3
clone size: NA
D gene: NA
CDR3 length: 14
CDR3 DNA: TGTGCCAGCAGCTTAGGAGGGTCCGGAGATACGCAGTATTTT
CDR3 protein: CASSLGGSGDTQYF

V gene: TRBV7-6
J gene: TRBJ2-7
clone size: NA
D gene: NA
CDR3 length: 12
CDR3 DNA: TGTGCCATCGTGGACAACTCCTACGAGCAGTACTTC
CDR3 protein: CAIVDNSYEQYF

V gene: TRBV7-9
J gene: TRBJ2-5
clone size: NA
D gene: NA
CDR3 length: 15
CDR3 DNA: TGTGCCAGCAGCTTATTGGGAGGTAGCTTGGAGACCCAGTACTTC
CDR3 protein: CASSLLGGSLETQYF

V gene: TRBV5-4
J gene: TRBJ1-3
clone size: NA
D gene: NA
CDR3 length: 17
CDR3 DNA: TGTGCCAGCAGCTTCCCCTCCGGGGGGGCAGGTGGAAACACCATATATTTT
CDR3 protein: CASSFPSGGAGGNTIYF